The 8 T cell receptor beta chains below were found in one sample sequenced in a study of neoadjuvant nivolumab and ipilimumab in lung cancer. Sequencing was performed with immunoSEQ multiplex PCR; in TCRdb, only in-frame clones are kept and a portion is missing. Of nearly 7,500 clones listed, 85% to 90% are singletons. The sequencing here drew on tumor tissue, taken after neoadjuvant nivolumab, alone or with ipilimumab, at or shortly before surgery. These receptors came from an adult with non-small cell lung cancer.

The rearrangement joins TRBV30 to TRBJ2-5, with a tentative D call TRBD2 (6 bases). This CDR3 contains 13 residues. CDR1 GTSNPN and CDR2 SVGIG come from the germline V gene (reference sequence). Trimming left V 2 bases short and J 3 bases short, with 10 bases between. In nucleotides, the CDR3 is TGTGCCTGGAGTCCCCCGGGGGAAGAGACCCAGTACTTC. Translation: CAWSPPGEETQYF.

V usage is TRBV5-1 and J usage is TRBJ2-2, with D possibly matching TRBD1 (5 bases). Trimming took 0 bases from V and 7 from J, leaving 13 bases between them. Germline V gene sequence: CDR1 SGHRS, CDR2 YFSETQ. This CDR3 spans 15 amino acids. This CDR3 is CASSLVGGAIGELFF. CDR3 coding DNA: TGCGCCAGCAGCTTGGTCGGTGGGGCCATCGGGGAGCTGTTTTTT.

The chain employs TRBV4-1 and TRBJ1-4; no definite D call. The CDR3 covers 15 residues. From germline, CDR1 is MGHRA and CDR2 YSYEKL. With 1 base removed from V and 6 bases from J, the gap between germline ends came to 12 bases. CDR3 nucleotides: TGCGCCAGCAGCCAAGGGGTGTTGACCGATGAAAAACTGTTTTTT. Its translation is CASSQGVLTDEKLFF.

The V and J genes are TRBV5-1 and TRBJ1-1; no definite D call. Germline values: CDR1 SGHRS, CDR2 YFSETQ. V gave up 5 bases and J gave up 4 bases, with 9 bases separating them. The CDR3 runs 12 residues. CDR3 protein: CASRQEPTEAFF. As DNA, the CDR3 is TGCGCCAGCAGGCAGGAGCCCACTGAAGCTTTCTTT.

The V call is TRBV7-8, the J call TRBJ2-2, with D possibly TRBD1 on 5 matching bases. Deletions cut 4 bases from V and 2 bases from J, with 14 bases between. CDR3 length: 16 residues. Germline lookup yields CDR1 SGHVS and CDR2 FQNEAQ. In nucleotides, the CDR3 is TGTGCCAGCAGCTCGTGGACAAGGCCCAACACCGGGGAGCTGTTTTTT. Amino acid sequence: CASSSWTRPNTGELFF.

The chain combines TRBV7-2 with TRBJ2-3; D is unresolved. The CDR3 loop spans 14 amino acids. Per germline, CDR1 SGHTA and CDR2 FQGNSA. Trimming removed 3 bases from V and 4 bases from J, with 11 bases in between. The CDR3 bases are TGTGCCAGCAGCTTTGCTGAGTATTCAGATACGCAGTATTTT. This translates into CASSFAEYSDTQYF.

This sequence joins TRBV18 and TRBJ1-6, with D uncertain. The V end lost 0 bases, the J end lost 7 bases, and 10 bases lay between the germline ends. The CDR3 totals 15 residues. The germline V gene encodes CDR1 KGHSH and CDR2 LQKENI. The CDR3 coding sequence is TGTGCCAGCTCACCACCCAGCCTGGGGAATTCACCCCTCCACTTT. It codes for CASSPPSLGNSPLHF.

The chain uses TRBV4-1 and TRBJ2-7, with 8 nucleotides matching TRBD2. The V segment lost 1 base and the J segment 2 bases; nucleotides outside the gene matches: 1. This CDR3 comprises 14 residues. Germline CDR1 MGHRA, CDR2 YSYEKL. CDR3 loop: CASSQGRGAYEQYF. The CDR3 nucleotides read TGCGCCAGCAGCCAAGGGCGGGGGGCCTACGAGCAGTACTTC.